Included here is one TCR beta chain sequence, with context. These data originate in a study of T cells expressing NK-cell markers. About the research overall: Within the sequenced cohort of eight donors, seven exhibited HCMV seropositivity and one was seronegative.

TCRdb reprocessed the 5' RACE reads; each CDR3 protein has one entry and no DNA is given. This repertoire includes around 260,000 distinct CDR3 sequences. Germline V lookup: CDR1 LNHDA, CDR2 SQIVND (reference sequence). This CDR3 spans 19 amino acids. The sequenced sample consisted of blood T cells: a sorted CD56 or NKG2C T cell subset, CD4+ or CD8+ T cells, or bulk PBMC T cells (not recorded which). This chain uses TRBV19 with TRBJ1-2; the D call from TCRdb, TRBD1, cannot be confirmed without DNA. The source of this sequence is a woman aged 18 to 75 in good health. The CDR3 sequence is CASAKWDRTGLAQYYGYTF.